The 19 T cell receptor beta chains listed next were all sequenced from one sample in a study of T cells in Graves' hyperthyroidism and ophthalmopathy. TCR beta CDR3 regions were amplified from RNA transcripts. An initial round of RT-PCR targeting the TCR CDR3 relied on the HTBI primer set. TCRdb reprocessed the multiplex PCR reads with MiXCR, giving one entry per CDR3 protein. The sample holds 550,000 to 650,000 distinct CDR3 sequences; around 13% are singletons and the top ten take roughly 13%. The sequenced material came from blood. These receptors came from a woman in her 40s with Graves' hyperthyroidism.

This clonotype occurred many times. CDR3 sequence: CASSLAVNSGALESQYF. CDR3 DNA: TGCGCCAGCAGCTTGGCAGTAAATTCCGGGGCCCTGGAGTCGCAGTATTTT. This chain connects TRBV5-1 to TRBJ2-3; D could derive from TRBD1 or TRBD2 (5 bases each). Trimming stripped 0 bases from V and 10 bases from J, with 24 bases between. The CDR3 length is 17 residues. Germline CDR1 SGHRS, CDR2 YFSETQ.

This clonotype appeared many times. CDR3: CAWSEGLNQPQHF. CDR3 nucleotide sequence: TGTGCCTGGAGTGAGGGGCTCAATCAGCCCCAGCATTTT. The chain has TRBV30 and TRBJ1-5; D might be TRBD1 (5 bases). There are 13 residues in the CDR3. Germline CDR1 GTSNPN, CDR2 SVGIG (reference sequence). V was pared by 1 base and J by 3 bases, with 7 bases between.

This clonotype was recorded at least ten times. The chain combines TRBV10-3 with TRBJ1-2; 8 nucleotides match TRBD1. Germline V gene data show CDR1 as ENHRY and CDR2 as SYGVKD. The CDR3 spans 15 residues. Losses at the gene ends were 6 bases for V and 2 bases for J; bases not matched to a gene: 8. CDR3 protein: CAIRVVGQENYGYTF. In nucleotides, the CDR3 is TGTGCCATCAGGGTAGTGGGACAGGAAAACTATGGCTACACCTTC.

V usage is TRBV6-2 or TRBV6-3 and J usage is TRBJ2-7; TRBD2 is a possible D gene (6 bases). V lost 5 bases and J lost 3, with 11 bases in between. CDR3 length: 13 residues. Germline V lookup: CDR1 MNHEY, CDR2 SVGEGT. The CDR3 loop reads CASSDEGGYEQYF. CDR3 coding DNA: TGTGCCAGCAGTGACGAGGGAGGCTACGAGCAGTACTTC.

With regard to this clonotype: A clone one base away is much larger, so this may be a read error. The rearrangement joins TRBV20-1 to TRBJ2-7; unclear D gene. CDR3 length: 13 residues. Trimming cost V 7 bases and J 5 bases, with 18 bases left between them. CDR1 DFQATT and CDR2 SNEGSKA come from the germline V gene (reference sequence). The CDR3 coding sequence is TGCAGTGTTCCGGGCCCAAGCGCCCACGAGCAGTACTTC. Encoded protein: CSVPGPSAHEQYF.

This clonotype showed up many times. The genes are TRBV20-1 and TRBJ2-7; 7 positions agree with TRBD1. Losses at the gene ends were 4 bases for V and 5 bases for J; bases not matched to a gene: 5. CDR3 length equals 12 residues. CDR1 and CDR2 from the germline V gene are DFQATT and SNEGSKA (reference sequence). CDR3 DNA: TGCAGTGCTAAGACAGGGTTAAACGAGCAGTACTTC. As protein: CSAKTGLNEQYF.

A remark on this clonotype: With a much larger clone just one base away, this may be a read error. The chain is built from TRBV18 and TRBJ2-2; maybe TRBD1 (6 bases). Germline values: CDR1 KGHSH, CDR2 LQKENI. The CDR3 runs to 17 residues. Here the CDR3 DNA reads TGTGTCAGCTCACCGCGAACCAAAGGGACAATTCCCGGGGAGCTGTTTTTT. It encodes CVSSPRTKGTIPGELFF.

This clonotype has a count of ten or more. The chain carries TRBV27 and TRBJ2-7, with 10 bases matching TRBD2. This CDR3 region has 15 residues. Germline assignment: CDR1 MNHEY and CDR2 SMNVEV (reference sequence). The V gene end was trimmed by 5 bases and the J gene end by 3 bases; junction bases not matched to a gene: 7. This chain's CDR3 is CASSRKGLASYEQYF. The CDR3 coding sequence is TGTGCCAGCAGTAGAAAGGGACTAGCGAGCTACGAGCAGTACTTC.

This clonotype was recorded a few times. The chain recombines TRBV5-1 with TRBJ2-5; TRBD2 is a possible D gene (5 bases). The V and J ends lost 7 bases and 4 bases respectively, with 11 bases between them. The CDR3 sequence is 12 residues long. Germline V gene lookup returns CDR1 SGHRS and CDR2 YFSETQ. DNA of the CDR3: TGCGCCAGCCAAGGGAGCATAGAGACCCAGTACTTC. This encodes CASQGSIETQYF.

The chain joins TRBV20-1 to TRBJ2-7, with 9 positions matching TRBD1. CDR3 length: 13 amino acids. The germline V gene has CDR1 DFQATT and CDR2 SNEGSKA (reference sequence). With V trimmed by 5 bases and J by 3 bases, 5 bases remained unmatched. CDR3 region: CSAYTDRGYEQYF. The CDR3 bases are TGCAGTGCTTACACGGACAGGGGCTACGAGCAGTACTTC.

This clonotype has ten or more counts. V usage is TRBV28 and J usage is TRBJ2-5; 7 bases agree with TRBD1. With 6 bases clipped from V and 2 bases from J, the junction kept 6 bases outside the gene matches. Germline lookup yields CDR1 MDHEN and CDR2 SYDVKM. The CDR3 consists of 14 residues. The CDR3 region is CASSLDRRQETQYF. Here the CDR3 DNA reads TGTGCCAGCAGCCTGGACAGGAGACAAGAGACCCAGTACTTC.

In this sample, this clonotype turned up many times. The chain employs TRBV28 and TRBJ2-2; D not resolved. CDR1 and CDR2 from the germline V gene are MDHEN and SYDVKM. V lost 6 bases and J 4 bases, leaving 9 bases between the germline ends. The CDR3 consists of 13 residues. The CDR3 sequence: CASSHESTGELFF. The CDR3 DNA reads TGTGCCAGCAGCCACGAAAGCACCGGGGAGCTGTTTTTT.

This clonotype has ten or more counts. The CDR3 DNA sequence: TGTGCCAGCAATAGCCTAGCGGGACGCTCCTACAATGAGCAGTTCTTC. As protein: CASNSLAGRSYNEQFF. The rearrangement links TRBV28 to TRBJ2-1; 9 positions agree with TRBD2. In germline, CDR1 is MDHEN, CDR2 SYDVKM. Trimming removed 7 bases from V and 0 bases from J; junction bases left unmatched: 7. The CDR3 is made up of 16 amino acids.

As to this clonotype: A read error may be the cause here, since a much bigger clone is one base away. J is TRBJ1-1 and V is TRBV20-1, with 12 bases lining up with TRBD1. The CDR3 spans 14 residues. V gave up 5 bases and J gave up 1 base; unmatched junction bases: 2. Germline CDR1 reads DFQATT; CDR2 reads SNEGSKA (reference sequence). In DNA form, the CDR3 reads TGCAGTGCTGGGGGACAGGGGGCGAACACTGAAGCTTTCTTT. It yields the protein CSAGGQGANTEAFF.

This clonotype was recorded many times. The rearrangement joins TRBV3-1 to TRBJ2-1, with 15 positions matching TRBD2. V shed 1 base, J shed 2 bases, and the junction held 6 bases outside the gene matches. The germline V gene encodes CDR1 LGHDT and CDR2 YNNKEL (reference sequence). This CDR3 has 19 amino acids. CDR3 sequence (DNA): TGTGCCAGCAGCCAAGTCCGGGGACTAGCGGGAGGTACCTACAATGAGCAGTTCTTC. Amino acid sequence: CASSQVRGLAGGTYNEQFF.

This clonotype was seen ten or more times. The gene calls are TRBV2 and TRBJ2-1; maybe TRBD1 (5 bases). The germline V and J ends were trimmed by 2 bases and 5 bases, with 7 bases remaining between them. Germline V gene lookup returns CDR1 SNHLY and CDR2 FYNNEI. The CDR3 is 13 residues long. CDR3 coding DNA: TGTGCCAGCAGTGAAAGGGGCGACAATGAGCAGTTCTTC. This gives the protein CASSERGDNEQFF.

This clonotype occurred many times. CDR3 in DNA: TGCGCCAGCAGCTTCGACCTAGGGACAGGGGCGGATACGCAGTATTTT. Residues: CASSFDLGTGADTQYF. The genes are TRBV5-1 and TRBJ2-3, with 10 positions matching TRBD1. V lost 2 bases, J lost 6 bases, and 9 bases stayed unmatched. This CDR3 spans 16 amino acids. Germline values: CDR1 SGHRS, CDR2 YFSETQ. Complete variable domain (other parts from reference TRBV5-1 and TRBJ2-3): KAGVTQTPRYLIKTRGQQVTLSCSPISGHRSVSWYQQTPGQGLQFLFEYFSETQRNKGNFPGRFSGRQFSNSRSEMNVSTLELGDSALYLCASSFDLGTGADTQYFGPGTRLTVL.

The chain links TRBV6-2 or TRBV6-3 to TRBJ2-4; 13 bases are shared with TRBD2. V lost 2 bases and J lost 0; bases outside the gene matches: 10. This CDR3 region has 20 residues. The germline V gene has CDR1 MNHEY and CDR2 SVGEGT. The CDR3 DNA reads TGTGCCAGCAGTTACGGGACTAGCGGGAATGAGGTCCTAGCCAAAAACATTCAGTACTTC. It translates to CASSYGTSGNEVLAKNIQYF.

This clonotype was recorded at least ten times. This chain joins TRBV28 and TRBJ2-1; 7 bases are a match to TRBD1. CDR1 MDHEN and CDR2 SYDVKM come from the germline V gene. V gave up 2 bases and J gave up 7 bases; unmatched junction bases: 8. The CDR3 is 15 residues long. The CDR3 sequence is CASSLMRGLGNEQFF. The CDR3 DNA is TGTGCCAGCAGTTTAATGAGGGGGCTAGGGAATGAGCAGTTCTTC.